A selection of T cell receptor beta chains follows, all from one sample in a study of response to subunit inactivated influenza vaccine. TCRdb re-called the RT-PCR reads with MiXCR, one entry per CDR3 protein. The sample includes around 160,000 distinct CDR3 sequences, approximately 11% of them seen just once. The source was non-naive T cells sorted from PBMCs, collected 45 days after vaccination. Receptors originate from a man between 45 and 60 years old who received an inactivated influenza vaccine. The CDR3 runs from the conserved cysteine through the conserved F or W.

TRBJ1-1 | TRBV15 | CATSRGQNTEAFF
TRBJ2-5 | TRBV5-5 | CASSFSPLEQETQYF
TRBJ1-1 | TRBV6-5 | CASSYSTAVTSEAFF
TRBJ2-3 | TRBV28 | CASSLSKLVYVDF
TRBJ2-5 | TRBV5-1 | CASSPGKPGETQYF
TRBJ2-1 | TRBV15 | CATSRDPTGGNEQFF
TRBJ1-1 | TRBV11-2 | CASSLVSAGTEAFF
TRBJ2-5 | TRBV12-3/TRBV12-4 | CASSLLASGQETQYF
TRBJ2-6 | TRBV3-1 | CASSPPSGSSGANVLTF
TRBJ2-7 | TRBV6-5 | CASSYTASVGRYEQYF
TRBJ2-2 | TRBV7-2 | CASSPQAGTGELFF
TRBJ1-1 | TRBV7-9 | CASSTLNRDSWRAFF
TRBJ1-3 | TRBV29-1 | CSVESNSRGSAGNTIYF
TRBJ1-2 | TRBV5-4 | CASSRNTGQGNYGYTF
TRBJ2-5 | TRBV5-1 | CASSRTRTSGGETQYF
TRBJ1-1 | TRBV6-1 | CASSELGAVNTEAFF
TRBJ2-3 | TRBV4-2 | CASSQDSTGYLDTDTQYF
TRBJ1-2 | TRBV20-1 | CSAAVGSNYGYTF
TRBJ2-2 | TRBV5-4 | CASRNAGTGGTGELFF